This T cell receptor beta chain originates from a study of T cells in Graves' hyperthyroidism and ophthalmopathy. It was RNA transcripts that yielded the amplified TCR beta CDR3 regions. First-round RT-PCR with HTBI primers amplified the TCR CDR3 region. TCRdb recomputed calls from the multiplex PCR reads with MiXCR, one row per CDR3 protein. The table lists about 360,000 distinct CDR3 sequences, 25% of them singletons. The patients, who ranged from 18 to 65 in age, presented with newly diagnosed hyperthyroidism lasting under 2 months. The V segment lost 5 bases and the J segment 8 bases; nucleotides outside the gene matches: 15. Per the germline V gene, CDR1 is KGHDR and CDR2 is SFDVKD. The CDR3 length is 18 residues.

The origin of this receptor is a man aged 50 to 60 with Graves' hyperthyroidism. Sequences were obtained from blood. The chain has TRBV24-1 and TRBJ2-1; 12 bases agree with TRBD2. CDR3 nucleotide sequence: TGTGCCACCAGTGGGGAAGCGAGGCTAGCGGGAGGGTTGGATGAGCAGTTCTTC. It translates to CATSGEARLAGGLDEQFF.